The 6 T cell receptor beta chains below come from one sample, sequenced in a study of shared clonotypes between healthy human individuals. This table comes from immunoSEQ multiplex PCR, and its TCRdb copy is limited to in-frame clones, with some not included. The sample has some 490,000 clones, about 72% seen once. The sample comprised PBMCs. These receptors were obtained from a middle-aged woman in good health. Some clones in this sample may be carry-over from other donors' samples.

This clone was detected ten times or more. V is TRBV7-6 and J is TRBJ2-1; no firm D call. Per germline, CDR1 SGHVS and CDR2 FNYEAQ. The CDR3 has 16 amino acids. V was shortened by 2 bases and J by 7 bases, with 18 bases between the two germline ends. The CDR3 region is CASSLSGATYPNEQFF. The DNA of the CDR3 is TGTGCCAGCAGCTTAAGTGGTGCTACTTACCCTAATGAGCAGTTCTTC. Full variable domain (outside the CDR3, taken from reference TRBV7-6 and TRBJ2-1): GAGVSQSPRYKVTKRGQDVALRCDPISGHVSLYWYRQALGQGPEFLTYFNYEAQQDKSGLPNDRFSAERPEGSISTLTIQRTEQRDSAMYRCASSLSGATYPNEQFFGPGTRLTVL.

The chain recombines TRBV28 with TRBJ2-1; D gene ambiguous. Germline CDR1 and CDR2: MDHEN and SYDVKM. Trimming took 8 bases from V and 7 from J, leaving 12 bases between them. This CDR3 is built from 12 residues. For the CDR3, the DNA is TGTGCCAGCGGGCTTCTATTAAATGAGCAGTTCTTC. Its protein is CASGLLLNEQFF.

The CDR3: CASSLWQEGLSPYEQYF. For the CDR3, the DNA is TGTGCCAGCAGCTTGTGGCAGGAGGGCCTTTCCCCCTACGAGCAGTACTTC. This chain joins TRBV7-6 and TRBJ2-7, with D perhaps matching TRBD2 (6 bases). This CDR3 region has 17 residues. Germline loops: CDR1 SGHVS, CDR2 FNYEAQ. Between the trimmed V and J ends, which lost 3 bases and 2 bases, there was a span of 20 bases. The full variable domain, its missing parts supplied by reference TRBV7-6 and TRBJ2-7, is GAGVSQSPRYKVTKRGQDVALRCDPISGHVSLYWYRQALGQGPEFLTYFNYEAQQDKSGLPNDRFSAERPEGSISTLTIQRTEQRDSAMYRCASSLWQEGLSPYEQYFGPGTRLTVT.

This clone was observed at least ten times. The rearrangement links TRBV15 to TRBJ1-2, with D hard to call. In germline, CDR1 is LNHNV, CDR2 YYDKDF (reference sequence). There are 12 residues in the CDR3. Trimming pared 4 bases from V and 8 bases from J, leaving 11 bases between. CDR3 nucleotides: TGTGCCACCAGCACCCGGACGGGAGGCTACACCTTC. This translates into CATSTRTGGYTF.

Remarks on this clone: Other DNA sequences in this specimen translate into the identical CDR3. The chain joins TRBV28 to TRBJ1-4; a weak D match, TRBD1 (5 bases). The CDR3 consists of 15 residues. V was shortened by 5 bases and J by 3 bases, with 13 bases between the two germline ends. Germline V CDR1 and CDR2: MDHEN, SYDVKM. The CDR3 DNA sequence: TGTGCCAGCAGTACCTCAGGGACTGCTAATGAAAAACTGTTTTTT. The encoded protein is CASSTSGTANEKLFF.

There are a few counts of this clone. This chain connects TRBV9 to TRBJ1-4; D is undetermined. Germline assignment: CDR1 SGDLS and CDR2 YYNGEE. V lost 0 bases, J lost 0 bases, and 3 bases lay in between. This CDR3 comprises 14 residues. The CDR3 spells CASSVGPTNEKLFF. The DNA of the CDR3 is TGTGCCAGCAGCGTAGGACCAACTAATGAAAAACTGTTTTTT.